What follows are 4 T cell receptor beta chains derived from one specimen sequenced in a study of cytomegalovirus exposure and HLA in healthy donors. PCR employed 60 Vbeta and 13 Jbeta primers. Sequenced by immunoSEQ multiplex PCR; TCRdb stores in-frame clones only, minus some. The sample consists of approximately 130,000 clones, 81% of them appearing once. The source material was PBMCs. The receptors come from a woman aged 40-49 years in good health and CMV-seronegative.

This chain uses TRBV4-1 with TRBJ2-3; 7 nucleotides match TRBD1. After removal of 0 bases from V and 6 bases from J, the junction contained 9 bases not matched to a gene. Germline lookup yields CDR1 MGHRA and CDR2 YSYEKL. The CDR3 is made up of 16 amino acids. The CDR3 sequence is CASSQEPPTGTDTQYF. CDR3 coding DNA: TGCGCCAGCAGCCAAGAGCCCCCGACAGGGACGGATACGCAGTATTTT.

This chain connects TRBV13 to TRBJ2-3, with 11 bases that match TRBD2. The CDR3 is 17 amino acids. Per the germline V gene, CDR1 is PRHDT and CDR2 is FYEKMQ (reference sequence). Unmatched junction bases numbered 12, after V lost 6 bases and J lost 4 bases. DNA for the CDR3: TGTGCCAGCAGGAGGCTAGCGGGGGGCCAGGGTGCAGATACGCAGTATTTT. Translation: CASRRLAGGQGADTQYF.

The chain couples TRBV5-1 to TRBJ2-7, with TRBD1 identical over 8 bases. Germline V gene sequence: CDR1 SGHRS, CDR2 YFSETQ. J gave up 0 bases and V 3 bases, and 2 bases lay outside the gene matches. The CDR3 totals 14 residues. The CDR3 DNA reads as TGCGCCAGCAGCTGGACAGGGAGCTCCTACGAGCAGTACTTC. It specifies CASSWTGSSYEQYF.

This clone was seen a single time. The chain links TRBV10-3 to TRBJ1-3, with unresolved D. CDR1 is ENHRY and CDR2 is SYGVKD in the germline V gene. V was trimmed by 3 bases and J by 4 bases, leaving 7 bases between them. The CDR3 consists of 13 residues. CDR3 sequence: CAISESAGNTIYF. CDR3 nucleotide sequence: TGTGCCATCAGTGAAAGCGCCGGAAACACCATATATTTT.